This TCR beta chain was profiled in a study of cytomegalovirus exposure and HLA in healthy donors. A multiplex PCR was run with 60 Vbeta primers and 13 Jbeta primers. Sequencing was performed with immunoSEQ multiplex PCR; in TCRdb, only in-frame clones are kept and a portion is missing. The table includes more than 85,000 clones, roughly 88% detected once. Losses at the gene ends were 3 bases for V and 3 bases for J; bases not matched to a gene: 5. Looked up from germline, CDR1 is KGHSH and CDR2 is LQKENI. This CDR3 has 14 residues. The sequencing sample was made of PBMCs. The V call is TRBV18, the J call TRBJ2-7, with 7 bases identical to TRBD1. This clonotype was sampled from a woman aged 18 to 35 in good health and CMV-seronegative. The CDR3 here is CASSPKTGRYEQYF. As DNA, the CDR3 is TGTGCCAGCTCACCCAAGACAGGGCGCTACGAGCAGTACTTC. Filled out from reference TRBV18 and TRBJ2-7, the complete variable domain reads NAGVMQNPRHLVRRRGQEARLRCSPMKGHSHVYWYRQLPEEGLKFMVYLQKENIIDESGMPKERFSAEFPKEGPSILRIQQVVRGDSAAYFCASSPKTGRYEQYFGPGTRLTVT.